This T cell receptor beta chain was documented in a study of blood T cell repertoires in COVID-19. TCRdb's table, derived via immunoSEQ multiplex PCR, lists solely in-frame clones and lacks some. The sample contains 250,000 or so clones, roughly 80% of which appear only once. This TCR came from a woman aged 70-85 years with acute or convalescent COVID-19. The sequenced sample consisted of peripheral blood.

The CDR3 DNA reads TGTGCCACCAGTGATTTCTCTAGCGGGGGGGCCTATGAGCAGTTCTTC. As protein: CATSDFSSGGAYEQFF. The genes are TRBV24-1 and TRBJ2-1, with TRBD2 matching 12 bases. The CDR3 covers 16 residues. Germline V CDR1 and CDR2: KGHDR, SFDVKD. Germline trimming cut 1 base from V and 8 bases from J; bases unmatched to any gene: 5.